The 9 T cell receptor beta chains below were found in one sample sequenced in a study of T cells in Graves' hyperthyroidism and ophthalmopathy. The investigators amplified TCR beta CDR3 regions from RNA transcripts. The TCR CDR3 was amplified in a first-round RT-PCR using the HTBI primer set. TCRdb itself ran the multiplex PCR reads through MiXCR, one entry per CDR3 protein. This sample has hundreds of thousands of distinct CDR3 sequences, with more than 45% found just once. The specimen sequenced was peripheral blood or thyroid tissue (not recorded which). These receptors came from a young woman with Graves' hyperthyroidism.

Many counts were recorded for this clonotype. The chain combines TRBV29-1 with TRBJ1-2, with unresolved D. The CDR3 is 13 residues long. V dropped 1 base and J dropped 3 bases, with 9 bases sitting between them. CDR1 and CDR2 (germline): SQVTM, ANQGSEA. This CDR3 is CSVEGEYDYGYTF. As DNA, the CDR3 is TGCAGCGTTGAAGGGGAGTACGACTATGGCTACACCTTC.

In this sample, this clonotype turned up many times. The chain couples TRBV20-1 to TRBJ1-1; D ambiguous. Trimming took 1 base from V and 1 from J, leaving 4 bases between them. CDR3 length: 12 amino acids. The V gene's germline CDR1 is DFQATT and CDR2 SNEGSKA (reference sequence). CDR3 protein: CSARVENTEAFF. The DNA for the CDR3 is TGCAGTGCTAGAGTGGAGAACACTGAAGCTTTCTTT.

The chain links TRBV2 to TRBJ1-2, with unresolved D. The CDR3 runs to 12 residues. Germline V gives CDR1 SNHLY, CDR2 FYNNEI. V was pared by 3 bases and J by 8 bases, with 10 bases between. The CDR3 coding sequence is TGTGCCAGCAGTGACCCCGGGTGGGGCTACACCTTC. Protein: CASSDPGWGYTF.

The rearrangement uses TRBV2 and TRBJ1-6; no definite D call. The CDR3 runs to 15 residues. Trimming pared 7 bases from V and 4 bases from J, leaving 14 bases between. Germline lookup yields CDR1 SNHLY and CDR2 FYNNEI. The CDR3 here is CASTVGSGYNSPLHF. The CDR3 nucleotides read TGTGCCAGCACCGTGGGGTCTGGGTATAATTCACCCCTCCACTTT.

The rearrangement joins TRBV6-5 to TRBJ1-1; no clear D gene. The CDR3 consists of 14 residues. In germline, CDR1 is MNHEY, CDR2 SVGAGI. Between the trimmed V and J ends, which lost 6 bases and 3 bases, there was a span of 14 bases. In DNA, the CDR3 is TGTGCCAGCAGATCCCAAGGGAGTTACACTGAAGCTTTCTTT. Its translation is CASRSQGSYTEAFF.

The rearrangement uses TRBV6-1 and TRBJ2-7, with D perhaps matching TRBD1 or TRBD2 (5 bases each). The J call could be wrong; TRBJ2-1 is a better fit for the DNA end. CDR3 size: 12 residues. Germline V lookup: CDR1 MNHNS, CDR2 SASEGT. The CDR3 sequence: CASGGLSREQFF. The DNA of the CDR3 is TGTGCCAGCGGGGGTCTAAGTCGTGAGCAGTTCTTC.

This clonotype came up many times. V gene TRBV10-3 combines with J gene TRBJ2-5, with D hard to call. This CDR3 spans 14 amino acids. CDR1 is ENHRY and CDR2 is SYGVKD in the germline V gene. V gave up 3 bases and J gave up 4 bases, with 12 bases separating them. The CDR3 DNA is TGTGCCATCAGTGATAGGCGCGGACGAGAGACCCAGTACTTC. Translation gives CAISDRRGRETQYF.

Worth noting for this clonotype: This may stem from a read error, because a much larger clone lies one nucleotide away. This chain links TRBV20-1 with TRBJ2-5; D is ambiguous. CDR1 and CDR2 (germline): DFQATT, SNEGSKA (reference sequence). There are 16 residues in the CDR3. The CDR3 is CGANGLSETYQETQYF. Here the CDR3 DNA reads TGCGGTGCGAACGGGCTGAGCGAGACCTACCAAGAGACCCAGTACTTC.

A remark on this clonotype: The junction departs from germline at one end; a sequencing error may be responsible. In nucleotides, the CDR3 is TGCGCCAGCAGCTTGGATGGGGCCCTTCAGGGGCAGCCCAACACCGGGGAGCTGTACTTC. It encodes CASSLDGALQGQPNTGELYF. V and J are TRBV5-1 and TRBJ2-2, with TRBD1 as a possible D gene (6 bases). CDR1 is SGHRS, CDR2 YFSETQ, per germline. CDR3 size: 20 residues.